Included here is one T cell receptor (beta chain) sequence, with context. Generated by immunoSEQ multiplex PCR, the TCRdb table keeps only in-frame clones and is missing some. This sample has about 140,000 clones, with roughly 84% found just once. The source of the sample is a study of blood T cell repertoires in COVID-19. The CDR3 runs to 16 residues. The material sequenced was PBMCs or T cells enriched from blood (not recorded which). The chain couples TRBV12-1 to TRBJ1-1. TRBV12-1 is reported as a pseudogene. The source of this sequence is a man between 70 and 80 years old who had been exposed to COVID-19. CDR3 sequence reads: CASSSGGPQRNTEAFF. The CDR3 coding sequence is TGTGCCAGCAGCTCGGGGGGACCACAAAGAAACACTGAAGCTTTCTTT.